The TCR beta chain under discussion was sequenced for a study of identical twins. The CDR3 is made up of 18 amino acids. CDR1 is LGHDT and CDR2 is YNNKEL in the germline V gene (reference sequence). The V gene lost 7 bases and the J gene lost 0 bases, with 25 bases spanning the gap. One entry per CDR3 protein, called by TCRdb with MiXCR from the 5' RACE reads. Of some 630,000 distinct CDR3 sequences in the sample, roughly 7.2% are singletons; the top ten hold 1.6%. This same sample was also part of a study on yellow fever vaccine responses in identical twins.

The V gene is TRBV3-1, the J gene TRBJ2-7; D perhaps matches TRBD2 (6 bases). This clonotype originated in a woman aged 18-29 years in good health. The sequenced sample was PBMCs. The CDR3 region has the DNA TGTGCCAGCACCCAGCAGGCCCCTTGGAGGGAATACTCCTACGAGCAGTACTTC. This codes for CASTQQAPWREYSYEQYF.